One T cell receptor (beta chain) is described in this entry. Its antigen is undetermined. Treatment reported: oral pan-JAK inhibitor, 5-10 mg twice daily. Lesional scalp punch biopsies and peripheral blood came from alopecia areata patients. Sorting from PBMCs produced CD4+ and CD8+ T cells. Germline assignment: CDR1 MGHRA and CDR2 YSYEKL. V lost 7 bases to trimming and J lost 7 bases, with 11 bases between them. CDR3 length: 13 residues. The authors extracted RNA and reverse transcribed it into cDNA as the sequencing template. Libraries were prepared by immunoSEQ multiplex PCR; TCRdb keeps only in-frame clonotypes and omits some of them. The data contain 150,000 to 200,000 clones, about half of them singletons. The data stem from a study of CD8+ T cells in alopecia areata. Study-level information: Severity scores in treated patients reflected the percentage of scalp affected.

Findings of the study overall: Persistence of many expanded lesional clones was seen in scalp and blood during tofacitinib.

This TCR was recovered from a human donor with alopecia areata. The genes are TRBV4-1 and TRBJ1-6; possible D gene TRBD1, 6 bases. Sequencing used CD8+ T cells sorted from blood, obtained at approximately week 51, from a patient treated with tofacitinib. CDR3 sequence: CASTGQPNSPLHF. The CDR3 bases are TGCGCCAGCACCGGACAGCCGAATTCACCCCTCCACTTT.